This T cell receptor beta chain is from a study of regulatory T cells in long-lasting Graves disease. V was trimmed by 10 bases and J by 4 bases, leaving 18 bases between them. The CDR3 sequence is 14 residues long. Germline CDR1 SNHLY, CDR2 FYNNEI. TCR beta libraries were built with iRepertoire HTBI primers and Arm-PCR of CDR3 regions. TCRdb processed the multiplex PCR reads anew with MiXCR; each CDR3 protein has one entry. The sample lists some 420,000 distinct CDR3 sequences; approximately 22% were seen once. Stated time point: persistent/refractory GD, antithyroid drugs over 5 years with positive TRAb. With RNA extracted from PBMCs as input, the TCR library was made.

This clonotype was obtained from a female donor with Graves disease. The chain is built from TRBV2 and TRBJ2-3; tentatively, D is TRBD1 (6 bases). Sequencing used peripheral blood mononuclear cells (PBMCs), obtained when the disease was refractory, from a patient treated with antithyroid drugs. The CDR3 reads CANPRGTDPDTQYF. CDR3 DNA sequence: TGTGCCAACCCGAGGGGGACCGACCCAGATACGCAGTATTTT. The full variable domain, its missing parts supplied by reference TRBV2 and TRBJ2-3, is EPEVTQTPSHQVTQMGQEVILRCVPISNHLYFYWYRQILGQKVEFLVSFYNNEISEKSEIFDDQFSVERPDGSNFTLKIRSTKLEDSAMYFCANPRGTDPDTQYFGPGTRLTVL.